Listed below are T cell receptor beta chains from one sample, sequenced in a study of blood T cell repertoires in COVID-19. TCRdb keeps only in-frame clones here, not all; method: immunoSEQ multiplex PCR. The sample includes under 300,000 clones, roughly 86% of them seen just once. The material sequenced was PBMCs or T cells enriched from blood (not recorded which). These receptors were obtained from a woman aged 50 to 60 who had recovered from COVID-19. CDR3s include the opening cysteine and the closing phenylalanine or tryptophan. D genes are given only for firm matches. Not all rows give a size; the values are once, few, many and, for expanded clones, a class.

j_gene	d_gene	v_gene	abundance	CDR3nt	CDR3aa
TRBJ1-2	-	TRBV30	-	TGTGCCTGGAACGGACACATAGCTAACTATGGCTACACCTTC	CAWNGHIANYGYTF
TRBJ1-5	-	TRBV6-5	-	TGTGCCAGCAGCCCCGAACAGGGAAACAATCAGCCCCAGCATTTT	CASSPEQGNNQPQHF
TRBJ1-1	-	TRBV12-5	-	TGTGCTAGTGAAAGGGGAACATCGAACACTGAAGCTTTCTTT	CASERGTSNTEAFF
TRBJ2-2	TRBD2	TRBV7-8	-	TGTGCCAGCAGAAAAAACCCTCTAGCGGGCAGACCCGGGGAGCTGTTTTTT	CASRKNPLAGRPGELFF
TRBJ2-6	TRBD2	TRBV3-1/TRBV3-2	-	TGTGCCAGCAGCCAGGAACGGACTAGCGGGCGCTCTGGGGCCAACGTCCTGACTTTC	CASSQERTSGRSGANVLTF
TRBJ2-1	-	TRBV9	-	TGTGCCAGCAGCGTAATATATGCGGAGAGCTCCTACAATGAGCAGTTCTTC	CASSVIYAESSYNEQFF
TRBJ1-2	-	TRBV6-5	-	TGTGCCAGCAGTTACTCGGTCCGGGATCCTTTCTATGGCTACACCTTC	CASSYSVRDPFYGYTF
TRBJ1-5	TRBD1	TRBV4-2	-	TGTGCCAGCAGCCAGGAAGGACAGGCCAATCAGCCCCAGCATTTT	CASSQEGQANQPQHF
TRBJ2-7	TRBD1	TRBV5-1	-	TGCGCCAGCAGCTTCGACAGGGGCGGAACCTACGAGCAGTACTTC	CASSFDRGGTYEQYF
TRBJ2-7	-	TRBV27	-	TGTGCCAGCAGTACTACAGGGTCCGAGCAGTACTTC	CASSTTGSEQYF
TRBJ2-4	TRBD1	TRBV6-5	few	TGTGCCAGCAGCCGAACCGGGACAGGGGTTAACATTCAGTACTTC	CASSRTGTGVNIQYF
TRBJ1-4	-	TRBV11-2	-	TGTGCCAGCAGCTCGAATGAAAAACTGTTTTTT	CASSSNEKLFF
TRBJ2-2	-	TRBV18	-	TGTGCCAGCTCTCTTACATCGGGGGTGGACACCGGGGAGCTGTTTTTT	CASSLTSGVDTGELFF
TRBJ1-1	TRBD1	TRBV10-3	-	TGTGCCATCAGAGACGGGACAGTCAACACTGAAGCTTTCTTT	CAIRDGTVNTEAFF
TRBJ1-2	-	TRBV18	-	TGTGCCAGCTCACCACTCGGGGATGGAGTCTATGGCTACACCTTC	CASSPLGDGVYGYTF
TRBJ2-4	-	TRBV29-1	few	TGCAGCGTCTCCGAGGGAACTCAGTACTTC	CSVSEGTQYF
TRBJ2-5	-	TRBV11-2	-	TGTGCCAGCAGCTTAGATGGCACTAGCAGGGAGACCCAGTACTTC	CASSLDGTSRETQYF
TRBJ2-5	TRBD1	TRBV20-1	-	TGCAGTGCTCGACAGGGAGAGACCCAGTACTTC	CSARQGETQYF
TRBJ2-4	-	TRBV5-8	-	TGTGCCAGCAGCTTACGAGCCCTAGCCAAAAACATTCAGTACTTC	CASSLRALAKNIQYF
TRBJ2-3	TRBD2	TRBV4-2	-	TGTGCCAGCAGCAACCCCGTGTCAACGGGAGGGCCTTCGCAGTATTTT	CASSNPVSTGGPSQYF
TRBJ1-2	-	TRBV7-9	-	TGTGCCAGCAGTCCTTGGAGACAGTCTGGCTTTTATGGCTACACCTTC	CASSPWRQSGFYGYTF
TRBJ1-2	TRBD1	TRBV28	once	TGTGCCAGCAGTCCCGCCCCAGGGGGCCATGGCTACACCTTC	CASSPAPGGHGYTF
TRBJ2-1	TRBD2	TRBV2	once	TGTGCCAGCAGTGATGGTTGGACTAGCGGGGGAGACAATGAGCAGTTCTTC	CASSDGWTSGGDNEQFF
TRBJ2-1	TRBD2	TRBV24-1	once	TGTGCCACCAGTGATTCGGGACTACCCAACAATGAGCAGTTCTTC	CATSDSGLPNNEQFF
TRBJ2-2	-	TRBV7-9	-	TGTGCCAGCAGCCCCAGGAACGGGACTTCGAACACCGGGGAGCTGTTTTTT	CASSPRNGTSNTGELFF
TRBJ2-1	-	TRBV6-2/TRBV6-3	-	TGTGCCAGCAGTAAGCTAGCGTACAATGAGCAGTTCTTC	CASSKLAYNEQFF
TRBJ1-2	-	TRBV7-9	-	TGTGCCAGCAGCTCGACAGGAGCTAGCGGCTACACCTTC	CASSSTGASGYTF
TRBJ2-3	TRBD2	TRBV18	-	TGTGCCAGCTCACCTCAAGCGGGCGGGAGAACAGATACGCAGTATTTT	CASSPQAGGRTDTQYF
TRBJ1-5	-	TRBV9	-	TGTGCCAGCAGCCTGACAGACGTAAATCAGCCCCAGCATTTT	CASSLTDVNQPQHF
TRBJ1-1	-	TRBV28	-	TGTGCCAGCAGTTTCGGCAGGGAAGCTTTCTTT	CASSFGREAFF
TRBJ1-2	-	TRBV2	-	TGTGCCAGCAGACCGGGACTCCTAGGACATGGCTACACCTTC	CASRPGLLGHGYTF
TRBJ2-3	-	TRBV5-6	-	TGTGCCAGCAGCCGCGGAGGGCCAGCAGATACGCAGTATTTT	CASSRGGPADTQYF
TRBJ2-5	TRBD2	TRBV28	few	TGTGCCAGCAGGGAAAGCGGGAGGCCTGGGGAGACCCAGTACTTC	CASRESGRPGETQYF
TRBJ2-3	-	TRBV5-1	once	TGCGCCAGCAGCTTGGACGGGAGAGTTGGAGATACGCAGTATTTT	CASSLDGRVGDTQYF
TRBJ2-3	TRBD2	TRBV5-1	-	TGCGCCAGCAGCCCCCGCCCCCGGCTTGGGACTAGCGGGAGTCAGAGGACAGATACGCAGTATTTT	CASSPRPRLGTSGSQRTDTQYF
TRBJ1-5	TRBD1	TRBV15	once	TGTGCCACCAGCAGACGTACGACAGGGAATCAGCCCCAGCATTTT	CATSRRTTGNQPQHF
TRBJ1-3	-	TRBV11-2	-	TGTGCCAGCAGCTTACCCGGGGGAATTGGCACCATATATTTT	CASSLPGGIGTIYF
TRBJ2-1	TRBD1	TRBV5-4	-	TGTGCCAGCAGCTCATCCCCGGGACAGGGTCAAAATGAGCAGTTCTTC	CASSSSPGQGQNEQFF
TRBJ1-1	TRBD1	TRBV18	-	TGTGCCAGCTCACCTGTGACAGGGATGGACACTGAAGCTTTCTTT	CASSPVTGMDTEAFF
TRBJ2-2	TRBD2	TRBV5-1	-	TGCGCCAGCAAGGGACTAGCGGACAACACCGGGGAGCTGTTTTTT	CASKGLADNTGELFF
TRBJ1-5	-	TRBV2	-	TGTGCCAGCAAGGGGGAGGGAAGGGGCAATCAGCCCCAGCATTTT	CASKGEGRGNQPQHF
TRBJ2-1	-	TRBV5-8	-	TGTGCCAGCAGCAGGGGACTGACGCCTGACGGAAGGAATGAGCAGTTCTTC	CASSRGLTPDGRNEQFF
TRBJ1-2	TRBD1	TRBV28	-	TGTGCCAGCAGTCTCGGACAGGAAAAGTATGGCTACACCTTC	CASSLGQEKYGYTF
TRBJ2-7	-	TRBV7-8	-	TGTGCCAGCAGCTTGGGTATTTTTAGCGACCCCTACGAGCAGTACTTC	CASSLGIFSDPYEQYF
TRBJ1-4	-	TRBV19	-	TGTGCCAGTAGCATAACTGCAACTAATGAAAAACTGTTTTTT	CASSITATNEKLFF
TRBJ1-1	-	TRBV28	-	TGTGCCAGCAACATGGGACATACCAGTCCAGCTTTCTTT	CASNMGHTSPAFF
TRBJ2-1	-	TRBV7-9	-	TGTGCCAGCAGCTTTTGGGAAGGGGTCGGTGGGGAGCAGTTCTTC	CASSFWEGVGGEQFF
TRBJ1-2	TRBD1	TRBV11-2	-	TGTGCCAGCAGCCCGTCTGGCGACAGGGGGGGTGGCTACACCTTC	CASSPSGDRGGGYTF
TRBJ2-2	TRBD2	TRBV4-1	-	TGCGCCAGCAGCCAAGTGACTAGCGGGTTGGCCGGGGAGCTGTTTTTT	CASSQVTSGLAGELFF